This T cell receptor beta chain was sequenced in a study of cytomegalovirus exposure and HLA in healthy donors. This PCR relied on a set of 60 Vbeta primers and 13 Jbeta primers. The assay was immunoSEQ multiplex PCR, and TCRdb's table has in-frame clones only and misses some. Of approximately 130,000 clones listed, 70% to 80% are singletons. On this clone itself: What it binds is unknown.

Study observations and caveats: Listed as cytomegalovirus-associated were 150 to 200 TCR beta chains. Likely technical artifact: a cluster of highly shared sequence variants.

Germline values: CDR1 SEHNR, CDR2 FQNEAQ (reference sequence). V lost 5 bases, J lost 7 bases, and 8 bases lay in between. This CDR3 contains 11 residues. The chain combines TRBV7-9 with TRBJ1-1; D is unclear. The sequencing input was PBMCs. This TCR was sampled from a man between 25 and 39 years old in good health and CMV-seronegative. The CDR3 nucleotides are TGTGCCAGCAGCGCGATGATTGAAGCTTTCTTT. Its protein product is CASSAMIEAFF. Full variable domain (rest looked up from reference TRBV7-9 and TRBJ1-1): DTGVSQNPRHKITKRGQNVTFRCDPISEHNRLYWYRQTLGQGPEFLTYFQNEAQLEKSRLLSDRFSAERPKGSFSTLEIQRTEQGDSAMYLCASSAMIEAFFGQGTRLTVV.